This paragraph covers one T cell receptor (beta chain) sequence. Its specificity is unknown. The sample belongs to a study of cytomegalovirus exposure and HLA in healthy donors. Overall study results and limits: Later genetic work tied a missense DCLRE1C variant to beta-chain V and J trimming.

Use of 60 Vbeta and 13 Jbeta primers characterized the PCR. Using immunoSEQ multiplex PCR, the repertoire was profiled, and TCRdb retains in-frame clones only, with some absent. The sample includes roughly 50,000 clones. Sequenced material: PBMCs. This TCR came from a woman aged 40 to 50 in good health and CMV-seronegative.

The CDR3 protein is CASSIRTGYYGYTF. The CDR3 nucleotides read TGTGCCAGTAGTATTCGGACAGGGTACTATGGCTACACCTTC. The V and J genes are TRBV19 and TRBJ1-2, with 8 bases identical to TRBD1. CDR1 is LNHDA and CDR2 is SQIVND in the germline V gene (reference sequence). This CDR3 spans 14 amino acids. V lost 3 bases and J lost 3; bases outside the gene matches: 3.